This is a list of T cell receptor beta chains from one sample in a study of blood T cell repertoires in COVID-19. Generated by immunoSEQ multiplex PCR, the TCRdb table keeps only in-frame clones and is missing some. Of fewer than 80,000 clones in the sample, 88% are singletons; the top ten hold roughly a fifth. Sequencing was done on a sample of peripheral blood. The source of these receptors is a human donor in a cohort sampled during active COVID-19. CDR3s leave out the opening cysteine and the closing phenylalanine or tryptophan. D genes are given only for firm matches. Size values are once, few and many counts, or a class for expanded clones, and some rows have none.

ASSPRLDRGINSPLH TRBV7-9 TRBD1 NA
ASSHSGRDEQF TRBV3-1/TRBV3-2 TRBD2 NA
ASSVETGLMNTEAF TRBV9 NA NA
ASNGLAGVSSYNEQF TRBV14 TRBD2 NA
ASSLEGANYNEQF TRBV27 NA NA
ASSEQGGPNQPQH TRBV28 TRBD1 NA
ASRRSYNSPLH TRBV28 NA NA
ASVTSGQETQY TRBV6-5 TRBD2 NA
ASRFGLSEESTQY TRBV6-5 NA few
AGGGWAGNQPQH TRBV19 NA NA
ASRRDRGTDEQY TRBV6-5 TRBD1 NA
ASSESGGFSQPQH TRBV6-1 NA few
ASSVGQGVGEKLF TRBV5-1 TRBD1 once
ASSPDRGLILDGYT TRBV18 TRBD1 NA
ASSMIQGNTIY TRBV19 NA NA
ASSPDTYEQY TRBV27 NA NA
AIRSDRGHTDTQY TRBV10-3 TRBD1 NA
ASSIQTGGREKLF TRBV7-2 NA NA
ASSQVPSGSSYEQY TRBV4-2 TRBD2 NA
ASSQGRGATGELF TRBV3-1/TRBV3-2 TRBD2 once
ASSPARDTEAF TRBV18 NA NA
ASSGSPTSGGFRYNEQF TRBV27 TRBD2 NA
ASSPRTGFGNTIY TRBV5-1 TRBD1 NA
ASSHPTPGTGFYGYT TRBV4-3 TRBD1 NA
ASSRGQGRSTDTQY TRBV4-3 TRBD1 NA
ASSPTTTSSGAQY TRBV3-1/TRBV3-2 NA NA
ASRSLAHEVDEQF TRBV28 TRBD2 once